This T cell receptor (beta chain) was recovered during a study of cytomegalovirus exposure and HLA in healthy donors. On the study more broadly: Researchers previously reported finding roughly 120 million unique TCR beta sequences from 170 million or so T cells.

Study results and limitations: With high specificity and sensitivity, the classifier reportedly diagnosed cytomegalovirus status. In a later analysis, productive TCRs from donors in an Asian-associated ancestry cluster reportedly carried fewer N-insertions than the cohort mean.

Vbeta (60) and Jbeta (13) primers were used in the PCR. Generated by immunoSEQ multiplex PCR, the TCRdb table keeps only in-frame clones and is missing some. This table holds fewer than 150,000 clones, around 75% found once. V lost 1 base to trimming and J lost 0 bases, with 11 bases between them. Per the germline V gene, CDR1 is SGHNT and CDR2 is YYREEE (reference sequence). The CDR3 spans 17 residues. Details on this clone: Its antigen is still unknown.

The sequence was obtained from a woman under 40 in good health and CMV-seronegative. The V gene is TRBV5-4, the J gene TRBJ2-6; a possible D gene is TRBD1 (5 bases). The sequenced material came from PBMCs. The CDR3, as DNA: TGTGCCAGCAGCTTGACAGGCGATAGCTCTGGGGCCAACGTCCTGACTTTC. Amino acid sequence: CASSLTGDSSGANVLTF.